These 23 T cell receptor beta chains originate from one sample sequenced in a study of vaccination effects on CD4 cells after COVID-19. Repertoires were generated with immunoSEQ multiplex PCR, while TCRdb's copy carries only in-frame clones and drops some. The table includes around 60,000 clones, roughly 76% detected once. Their specific antigens are unknown. Pools of viral peptides were used by the ViraFEST assay to expand antigen-specific CD4+ T cells ahead of sequencing. The culture ran for approximately 11 days before CD4+ T cells were isolated. Having tested negative for nucleocapsid antibodies, the vaccine recipients showed no prior SARS-CoV-2 infection. Sequenced here: CD4+ T cells from PBMCs cultured with HCoV-NL63 spike peptides, sampled before COVID-19 vaccination. All receptors derive from a human donor who received a COVID-19 vaccine.

The chain uses TRBV10-2 and TRBJ1-1; no definite D call. The germline V gene encodes CDR1 WSHSY and CDR2 SAAADI. The CDR3 sequence is 13 residues long. V shed 6 bases and J shed 3 bases, with 11 bases lying between them. The CDR3 coding sequence is TGCGCCAGCAGCTTACCGGGGTACACTGAAGCTTTCTTT. It specifies CASSLPGYTEAFF.

The rearrangement links TRBV19 to TRBJ1-2, with a tentative D call TRBD1 (6 bases). V dropped 4 bases and J dropped 3 bases, with 12 bases sitting between them. This CDR3 has 14 amino acids. Germline assignment: CDR1 LNHDA and CDR2 SQIVND (reference sequence). This CDR3 is CASSRDTGYYGYTF. CDR3 DNA sequence: TGTGCCAGTAGTAGGGACACAGGGTACTATGGCTACACCTTC. Full variable domain (outside the CDR3, taken from reference TRBV19 and TRBJ1-2): DGGITQSPKYLFRKEGQNVTLSCEQNLNHDAMYWYRQDPGQGLRLIYYSQIVNDFQKGDIAEGYSVSREKKESFPLTVTSAQKNPTAFYLCASSRDTGYYGYTFGSGTRLTVV.

This clone was observed a few times. This chain uses TRBV19 with TRBJ2-7, with D possibly TRBD2 on 7 matching bases. The V end was cut by 8 bases, the J end by 6 bases, with 17 bases between. Germline CDR1 LNHDA, CDR2 SQIVND (reference sequence). The CDR3 extends over 13 amino acids. CDR3 nucleotides: TGTGCCAGTTCCGACTCCGGGGGGCTCGAGCAGTACGTC. Protein sequence: CASSDSGGLEQYV.

This clone came up once. The V gene is TRBV6-4, the J gene TRBJ1-5, with D unclear. V was clipped by 4 bases and J by 2 bases, with 24 bases between them. The CDR3 consists of 19 residues. Per germline, CDR1 MRHNA and CDR2 SNTAGT. The CDR3, as DNA: TGTGCCAGCAGTGCCCAAATGATGCGACGGGAAAGGGGCAATCAGCCCCAGCATTTT. Translated, it gives CASSAQMMRRERGNQPQHF.

A few counts support this clone. The J gene is TRBJ1-6, the V gene TRBV7-3, with TRBD1 identical over 8 bases. Losses at the gene ends were 4 bases for V and 10 bases for J; bases not matched to a gene: 6. CDR1 is SGHTA, CDR2 FQGTGA, per germline. CDR3 size: 14 residues. Here the CDR3 reads CASSSDRGRSPLHF. The CDR3 DNA reads as TGTGCCAGCAGCTCCGACAGGGGCAGGTCACCCCTCCACTTT. Full variable domain (rest looked up from reference TRBV7-3 and TRBJ1-6): GAGVSQTPSNKVTEKGKYVELRCDPISGHTALYWYRQSLGQGPEFLIYFQGTGAADDSGLPNDRFFAVRPEGSVSTLKIQRTERGDSAVYLCASSSDRGRSPLHFGNGTRLTVT.

The chain links TRBV4-3 to TRBJ2-1; 10 bases align to TRBD2. In germline, CDR1 is LGHNA, CDR2 YSLEER. The CDR3 totals 16 residues. The junction had 7 bases not matched to a gene; V was cut back by 4 bases and J by 4 bases. The CDR3 DNA follows: TGCGCCAGCAGCCGCCAGCGGGGGGGCATTTACAATGAGCAGTTCTTC. Translation: CASSRQRGGIYNEQFF.

This clone showed up just a few times. The gene calls are TRBV5-1 and TRBJ1-3, with D possibly being TRBD1 (5 bases). CDR1 and CDR2 from the germline V gene are SGHRS and YFSETQ. This CDR3 spans 16 amino acids. V was cut by 4 bases and J by 2 bases, with 16 bases left in between. The CDR3 loop is CASSQGAGPPGNTIYF. The CDR3 DNA is TGCGCCAGCAGCCAAGGGGCCGGACCGCCTGGAAACACCATATATTTT.

The chain combines TRBV2 with TRBJ2-1, with 11 positions matching TRBD2. CDR3 length: 16 residues. The junction had 4 bases not matched to a gene; V was cut back by 3 bases and J by 3 bases. The germline CDR1 and CDR2 sequences are SNHLY and FYNNEI. Here the CDR3 DNA reads TGTGCCAGCAGTGATATTAGCGGGGGGGGCTACAATGAGCAGTTCTTC. Residues: CASSDISGGGYNEQFF.

The chain recombines TRBV3-1 (or the pseudogene TRBV3-2) with TRBJ1-5; D remains unclear. This CDR3 comprises 16 residues. V dropped 5 bases and J dropped 2 bases, with 16 bases sitting between them. The germline V gene encodes CDR1 LGHDT and CDR2 YNNKEL (reference sequence). For the CDR3, the DNA is TGTGCCAGCAGCTCCGGGGAGGCGGTGGGCAATCAGCCCCAGCATTTT. Protein sequence: CASSSGEAVGNQPQHF.

This clone turned up a few times. The chain employs TRBV7-8 and TRBJ1-1; 9 positions match TRBD1. This CDR3 is 14 amino acids long. Germline CDR1 reads SGHVS; CDR2 reads FQNEAQ. Trimming removed 5 bases from V and 5 bases from J; junction bases left unmatched: 6. The CDR3 region is CASSIDRGRTEAFF. DNA of the CDR3: TGTGCCAGCAGCATAGACAGGGGGAGAACTGAAGCTTTCTTT.

The rearrangement links TRBV10-2 to TRBJ2-5; the match to TRBD1 covers 8 bases. The germline CDR1 and CDR2 sequences are WSHSY and SAAADI. The CDR3 loop spans 14 amino acids. The trim removed 8 bases at V and 1 base at J, leaving 6 bases unmatched. Here the CDR3 DNA reads TGCGCCAGCCGGGACAGGCGCTTCCAAGAGACCCAGTACTTC. This sequence encodes CASRDRRFQETQYF.

This chain uses TRBV10-1 with TRBJ2-3; D not certain. This CDR3 has 15 amino acids. Trimming stripped 3 bases from V and 6 bases from J, with 16 bases between. From germline, CDR1 is WNHNN and CDR2 SYGVQD (reference sequence). The CDR3 DNA follows: TGCGCCAGCAGTGATTCTGGGCCCCGCGGCGATACGCAGTATTTT. The encoded protein is CASSDSGPRGDTQYF.

The chain uses TRBV19 and TRBJ2-1; 10 nucleotides align to TRBD2. CDR3 length: 16 amino acids. Germline loops: CDR1 LNHDA, CDR2 SQIVND (reference sequence). V dropped 6 bases and J dropped 3; count of bases not matched to a gene: 8. CDR3 sequence (DNA): TGTGCCAGTAGGCTTAGCGGGGGGTCTCTCTACAATGAGCAGTTCTTC. Its protein is CASRLSGGSLYNEQFF.

CDR3 in amino acids: CASSGTGAYNSPLHF. The CDR3 region has the DNA TGTGCCAGCTCAGGGACAGGAGCCTATAATTCACCCCTCCACTTT. The rearrangement links TRBV18 to TRBJ1-6, with 8 bases identical to TRBD1. V lost 5 bases to trimming and J lost 2 bases; unmatched junction nucleotides: 2. CDR3 length: 15 amino acids. Germline V CDR1 and CDR2: KGHSH, LQKENI.

This clone was detected a few times. This chain uses TRBV14 with TRBJ2-1; 12 bases match TRBD2. The V gene's germline CDR1 is SGHDN and CDR2 FVKESK. The CDR3 consists of 16 residues. Trimming at V came to 4 bases and at J to 6 bases, leaving 7 bases not matched to a gene. CDR3 bases: TGTGCCAGCAGCCTGCGAGCACTAGCGGGGGGCAATGAGCAGTTCTTC. As protein: CASSLRALAGGNEQFF.

The table lists this clone with a count of one. V and J are TRBV5-8 and TRBJ2-3; a weak D match, TRBD2 (6 bases). This CDR3 has 15 amino acids. CDR1 and CDR2 from the germline V gene are SGHTS and YDEGEE. V was cut by 7 bases and J by 0 bases, with 15 bases left in between. The CDR3 DNA follows: TGTGCCAGCCCGAGTTTGGGACTTAGCACAGATACGCAGTATTTT. It is translated as CASPSLGLSTDTQYF.

V usage is TRBV5-1 and J usage is TRBJ1-3; possibly TRBD1 for D (5 bases). Trimming took 4 bases from V and 3 from J, leaving 14 bases between them. This CDR3 has 15 residues. Germline CDR1 is SGHRS and CDR2 is YFSETQ. The CDR3 here is CASSRGSFGGNTIYF. CDR3 nucleotides: TGCGCCAGCAGCCGGGGGTCCTTTGGTGGAAACACCATATATTTT.

This chain joins TRBV5-6 and TRBJ2-7; 9 bases are shared with TRBD2. Trimming cost V 4 bases and J 6 bases; bases outside gene matches: 8. The CDR3 covers 14 residues. CDR1 and CDR2 (germline): SGHDT, YYEEEE. The CDR3: CASSAGGRSGEQYV. CDR3 nucleotides: TGTGCCAGCAGCGCGGGAGGGAGAAGCGGCGAGCAGTACGTC.

This chain uses TRBV5-5 with TRBJ1-1; 8 bases align to TRBD1. The CDR3 is made up of 14 amino acids. The ends lost 0 bases at V and 7 bases at J; junction bases unmatched: 5. CDR1 and CDR2 from the germline V gene are SGHKS and YYEKEE (reference sequence). The CDR3 here is CASSLEAGTGEAFF. In DNA form, the CDR3 reads TGTGCCAGCAGCTTGGAGGCTGGGACAGGTGAAGCTTTCTTT.

The chain recombines TRBV9 with TRBJ2-6; D not resolved. Trimming pared 8 bases from V and 1 base from J, leaving 4 bases between. The CDR3 sequence is 12 residues long. Germline V gives CDR1 SGDLS, CDR2 YYNGEE. CDR3 in DNA: TGTGCCAGTAAGTCTGGGGCCAACGTCCTGACTTTC. Its protein product is CASKSGANVLTF.

This sequence joins TRBV9 and TRBJ1-3; D not certain. V dropped 0 bases and J dropped 3 bases, with 7 bases sitting between them. The CDR3 consists of 14 residues. Germline loops: CDR1 SGDLS, CDR2 YYNGEE. In nucleotides, the CDR3 is TGTGCCAGCAGCGTAGCGAACAGTGGAAACACCATATATTTT. Amino acids: CASSVANSGNTIYF.

In its sample, this clone was seen a few times. The chain couples TRBV4-1 to TRBJ1-6; TRBD1 matches at 9 bases. There are 17 residues in the CDR3. The germline gives CDR1 MGHRA, CDR2 YSYEKL. V was clipped by 0 bases and J by 7 bases; unmatched bases: 7. CDR3 sequence: CASSQDSWGQGNSPLHF. As DNA, the CDR3 is TGCGCCAGCAGCCAAGATAGCTGGGGACAGGGAAATTCACCCCTCCACTTT.

The J gene is TRBJ2-5, the V gene TRBV2, with TRBD1 matching over 7 bases. Germline assignment: CDR1 SNHLY and CDR2 FYNNEI. The CDR3 covers 15 residues. Trimming removed 7 bases from V and 5 bases from J; junction bases left unmatched: 13. For the CDR3, the DNA is TGTGCCAGCATTAAGACAGGGATTGGTACGGAGACCCAGTACTTC. It is translated as CASIKTGIGTETQYF.